The 8 T cell receptor beta chains presented below share a single source sample, sequenced in a study of T-cell memory formation after mild COVID-19. TCRdb recomputed calls from the 5' RACE reads with MiXCR, one row per CDR3 protein. The sample yields about 110,000 distinct CDR3 sequences, 18% seen once. Sequenced sample: PBMCs or a T cell subset sorted from them (not recorded which). The receptors were gathered from a young man who had mild COVID-19 (a few samples of this study predate the infection). Cell type and time point are not known.

This clonotype was detected a few times. The chain links TRBV9 to TRBJ2-5, with TRBD1 as a possible D gene (5 bases). CDR1 and CDR2 (germline): SGDLS, YYNGEE. V lost 5 bases and J 4 bases, leaving 21 bases between the germline ends. The CDR3 is 16 amino acids. The chain's CDR3 is CASSAALGARGETQYF. The CDR3 region has the DNA TGTGCCAGCAGTGCAGCCTTAGGAGCAAGGGGAGAGACCCAGTACTTC.

The chain uses TRBV7-2 and TRBJ2-5; 7 nucleotides agree with TRBD1. V lost 1 base and J lost 5; bases outside the gene matches: 7. Germline loops: CDR1 SGHTA, CDR2 FQGNSA. The CDR3 consists of 15 residues. The CDR3 nucleotides are TGTGCCAGCAGCTTAGGAACAGGGGCGAGGGAGACCCAGTACTTC. Its translation is CASSLGTGARETQYF.

This clonotype was seen only a few times. The V and J genes are TRBV10-2 and TRBJ2-1; no definite D call. CDR1 and CDR2 from the germline V gene are WSHSY and SAAADI. V was cut by 6 bases and J by 4 bases, with 19 bases left in between. CDR3 size: 16 residues. CDR3: CASRPSETWEYNEQFF. The CDR3 DNA is TGCGCCAGCAGGCCGTCCGAGACATGGGAATACAATGAGCAGTTCTTC.

In this sample, this clonotype turned up a few times. The rearrangement uses TRBV28 and TRBJ1-6; TRBD1 is a possible D gene (6 bases). The V end lost 9 bases, the J end lost 6 bases, and 15 bases lay between the germline ends. This CDR3 comprises 14 residues. Germline lookup yields CDR1 MDHEN and CDR2 SYDVKM. In DNA, the CDR3 is TGTGCCAGTATACGGCAGGGGAGTAATTCACCCCTCCACTTT. Its translation is CASIRQGSNSPLHF.

The rearrangement links TRBV18 to TRBJ2-7, with TRBD2 matching over 13 bases. Germline values: CDR1 KGHSH, CDR2 LQKENI. V gave up 2 bases and J gave up 4 bases; unmatched junction bases: 2. The CDR3 contains 15 residues. CDR3 sequence reads: CASSPGTSGEYEQYF. The CDR3 DNA follows: TGTGCCAGCTCACCAGGGACTAGCGGGGAGTACGAGCAGTACTTC.

J is TRBJ2-5 and V is TRBV10-3; unclear D gene. V was pared by 5 bases and J by 4 bases, with 8 bases between. The CDR3 runs 12 residues. Germline V gene lookup returns CDR1 ENHRY and CDR2 SYGVKD. The CDR3 DNA sequence: TGTGCCATCAGTCTAGGCTTAGAGACCCAGTACTTC. This gives the protein CAISLGLETQYF.

The chain is built from TRBV10-3 and TRBJ1-5; possible D gene TRBD1, 5 bases. The CDR3 spans 15 residues. Germline CDR1 reads ENHRY; CDR2 reads SYGVKD. V dropped 9 bases and J dropped 0 bases, with 15 bases sitting between them. The CDR3 DNA is TGTGCCATTGGGCGGGGCAACTATAGCAATCAGCCCCAGCATTTT. Protein sequence: CAIGRGNYSNQPQHF.

This clonotype has a handful of counts. V usage is TRBV13 and J usage is TRBJ2-1, with D unresolved. V dropped 5 bases and J dropped 7 bases, with 9 bases sitting between them. The CDR3 spans 12 residues. Germline CDR1 reads PRHDT; CDR2 reads FYEKMQ (reference sequence). CDR3 bases: TGTGCCAGCAGCAGCAGAAAAAATGAGCAGTTCTTC. Amino acid sequence: CASSSRKNEQFF.